These 10 T cell receptor beta chains were all obtained from the same sample, sequenced in a study of blood T cell repertoires in COVID-19. Assay used: immunoSEQ multiplex PCR; TCRdb lists only in-frame clones, some missing. The data hold fewer than 400,000 clones, with approximately 90% observed a single time. The sequenced material came from PBMCs or T cells enriched from blood (not recorded which). The receptors were gathered from a man in his thirties or forties who had recovered from COVID-19.

This chain links TRBV11-3 with TRBJ2-4, with 8 nucleotides matching TRBD2. Germline V gene lookup returns CDR1 SGHNT and CDR2 YENEEA. There are 14 residues in the CDR3. The V and J ends lost 2 bases and 6 bases, in that order; junction bases with no gene match: 3. In nucleotides, the CDR3 is TGTGCCAGCAGCTTATTAGCGGGACTAAACATTCAGTACTTC. Its protein product is CASSLLAGLNIQYF. Full variable domain (remainder filled in from reference TRBV11-3 and TRBJ2-4): EAGVVQSPRYKIIEKKQPVAFWCNPISGHNTLYWYLQNLGQGPELLIRYENEEAVDDSQLPKDRFSAERLKGVDSTLKIQPAELGDSAVYLCASSLLAGLNIQYFGAGTRLSVL.

The chain is built from TRBV28 and TRBJ1-2, with D hard to call. The V end lost 2 bases, the J end lost 3 bases, and 10 bases lay between the germline ends. The CDR3 consists of 14 residues. The germline gives CDR1 MDHEN, CDR2 SYDVKM. CDR3 sequence reads: CASSLAGRDYGYTF. In DNA form, the CDR3 reads TGTGCCAGCAGTTTAGCCGGGAGGGACTATGGCTACACCTTC.

V and J are TRBV2 and TRBJ1-3, with D unresolved. V lost 2 bases and J 3 bases, leaving 11 bases between the germline ends. This CDR3 spans 15 amino acids. CDR1 SNHLY and CDR2 FYNNEI come from the germline V gene. CDR3 loop: CASSESGVGGNTIYF. The DNA for the CDR3 is TGTGCCAGCAGTGAATCCGGGGTCGGTGGAAACACCATATATTTT.

The chain uses TRBV5-6 and TRBJ2-5; 8 bases match TRBD2. V trimming: 1 base; J trimming: 7 bases; junction bases outside the gene matches: 15. The CDR3 runs to 17 residues. CDR1 and CDR2 (germline): SGHDT, YYEEEE. CDR3 coding DNA: TGTGCCAGCAGCTTGTGGTATGCTAGCGGGTACCACCGGACCCAGTACTTC. Translated: CASSLWYASGYHRTQYF.

This chain connects TRBV4-1 to TRBJ1-3; D call uncertain. Germline-derived CDR1 and CDR2 are MGHRA and YSYEKL. The ends were cut back, 1 base at V and 0 bases at J, with 7 bases in the middle. The CDR3 spans 15 residues. The DNA for the CDR3 is TGCGCCAGCAGCCAAGGGCCGTTCTCTGGAAACACCATATATTTT. It encodes CASSQGPFSGNTIYF.

This rearrangement joins TRBV14 to TRBJ1-2; D not resolved. Between the trimmed V and J ends, which lost 1 base and 6 bases, there was a span of 12 bases. The germline CDR1 and CDR2 sequences are SGHDN and FVKESK. The CDR3 runs 14 residues. CDR3 sequence reads: CASSQGYTVNGYTF. Here the CDR3 DNA reads TGTGCCAGCAGCCAAGGATACACAGTCAATGGCTACACCTTC.

The chain combines TRBV5-4 with TRBJ2-1; D perhaps matches TRBD2 (5 bases). This CDR3 is 17 amino acids long. V shed 0 bases and J shed 10 bases, with 23 bases lying between them. The V gene's germline CDR1 is SGHNT and CDR2 YYREEE (reference sequence). CDR3 DNA: TGTGCCAGCAGCTTGGGTTACCGAGGTCAGAGGCGGGTCGAGCAGTTCTTC. Its translation: CASSLGYRGQRRVEQFF. Full variable domain (remainder filled in from reference TRBV5-4 and TRBJ2-1): ETGVTQSPTHLIKTRGQQVTLRCSSQSGHNTVSWYQQALGQGPQFIFQYYREEENGRGNFPPRFSGLQFPNYSSELNVNALELDDSALYLCASSLGYRGQRRVEQFFGPGTRLTVL.

CDR3 amino acids: CASSQQGPEGYTF. The CDR3 coding sequence is TGCGCCAGCAGCCAGCAGGGGCCCGAAGGCTACACCTTC. V gene TRBV4-1 combines with J gene TRBJ1-2; TRBD1 is a possible D gene (6 bases). Germline loops: CDR1 MGHRA, CDR2 YSYEKL. Trimming cost V 3 bases and J 8 bases, with 13 bases left between them. The CDR3 is made up of 13 amino acids.

The J gene is TRBJ2-7, the V gene TRBV7-8; 7 bases align to TRBD2. Unmatched junction bases numbered 10, after V lost 1 base and J lost 7 bases. Looked up from germline, CDR1 is SGHVS and CDR2 is FQNEAQ. The CDR3 contains 15 residues. Here the CDR3 reads CASSLEAGDPREQYF. As DNA, the CDR3 is TGTGCCAGCAGCTTAGAGGCGGGAGACCCCCGGGAGCAGTACTTC.

Only one count was recorded for this clone. V and J are TRBV11-3 and TRBJ2-1; 8 bases agree with TRBD2. The CDR3 loop spans 17 amino acids. Germline V gene data show CDR1 as SGHNT and CDR2 as YENEEA. The V gene end was trimmed by 2 bases and the J gene end by 2 bases; junction bases not matched to a gene: 8. CDR3 sequence: CASSLLGAGVPYNEQFF. The CDR3 bases are TGTGCCAGCAGCTTACTGGGAGCGGGAGTCCCCTACAATGAGCAGTTCTTC.